Only a few counts were recorded for the clone carrying this TCR beta chain. Trimming removed 1 base from V and 4 bases from J; junction bases left unmatched: 4. Per germline, CDR1 MGHDK and CDR2 SYGVNS. CDR3 size: 15 residues. Data came from immunoSEQ multiplex PCR; TCRdb stores just in-frame clones and leaves some out. The repertoire has 150,000 to 200,000 clones, approximately 73% of them found once; the top ten carry less than 20%. These data belong to a study of blood T cell repertoires in COVID-19. V and J are TRBV25-1 and TRBJ2-3, with 8 bases lining up with TRBD2. Sequenced input: PBMCs or T cells enriched from blood (not recorded which). The receptor was isolated from a woman between 50 and 59 years old with acute COVID-19. DNA of the CDR3: TGTGCCAGCAGTGAATTCGGGGGGGCAGCAGATACGCAGTATTTT. It translates to CASSEFGGAADTQYF.